The text below deals with one T cell receptor (beta chain). V lost 6 bases and J 1 base, leaving 22 bases between the germline ends. Germline V CDR1 and CDR2: SGHRS, YFSETQ. The CDR3 is made up of 17 amino acids. In the source study's methods: Amplification of reference gene primers provided the estimated nucleated cell counts. Data came from immunoSEQ multiplex PCR; TCRdb stores just in-frame clones and leaves some out. That table gives V, J and clone size, and the DNA gave D and trimming. This sample has about 94,000 clones; 87% occur once, and the top ten carry 4.5% to 5%. The data are from a study of blood T cell repertoires in COVID-19. As for the study in general: Sites across the United States, Italy and Spain contributed samples from acute and convalescent COVID-19. In each case, the material was cDNA or gDNA derived from T cells, B-cell-depleted T cells, or PBMCs.

The clonotype originates from a woman aged 80 or older with acute or convalescent COVID-19. Material for sequencing was peripheral blood. This chain links TRBV5-1 with TRBJ1-1; D perhaps matches TRBD1 (6 bases). DNA for the CDR3: TGCGCCAGCATCCCCGATGGGGGCGCGGTAGGGAACACTGAAGCTTTCTTT. As protein: CASIPDGGAVGNTEAFF.